This T cell receptor (beta chain) was captured in a study of T-cell memory formation after mild COVID-19. Study conclusions and caveats: Pre-infection memory contained some responding clones, which suggested that cross-reactive memory had joined. From day 15 to 85, contracting clones were balanced between CD4 and CD8, whereas later expanders leaned toward CD4+. Second-wave clones reaching peak frequency on day 37 lacked confirmed SARS-CoV-2 specificity.

CDR1 and CDR2 from the germline V gene are MRHNA and SNTAGT. The CDR3 covers 13 residues. V was cut by 3 bases and J by 4 bases, with 7 bases left in between. This clonotype was counted only a few times. Its antigen is undetermined. Via MiXCR, TCRdb re-called the 5' RACE reads, giving one row per CDR3 protein. The sample holds hundreds of thousands of distinct CDR3 sequences; about a fifth are singletons and the top ten take 8.4%. This TCR was recovered from an adult woman who had mild COVID-19 (a few samples of this study predate the infection). Cell type and time point are not known. Material: PBMCs or a T cell subset sorted from them (not recorded which). This rearrangement joins TRBV6-4 to TRBJ1-5; D gene ambiguous. Written as DNA, the CDR3 is TGTGCCAGCAGTGAAAGGGTTAATCAGCCCCAGCATTTT. As protein: CASSERVNQPQHF.